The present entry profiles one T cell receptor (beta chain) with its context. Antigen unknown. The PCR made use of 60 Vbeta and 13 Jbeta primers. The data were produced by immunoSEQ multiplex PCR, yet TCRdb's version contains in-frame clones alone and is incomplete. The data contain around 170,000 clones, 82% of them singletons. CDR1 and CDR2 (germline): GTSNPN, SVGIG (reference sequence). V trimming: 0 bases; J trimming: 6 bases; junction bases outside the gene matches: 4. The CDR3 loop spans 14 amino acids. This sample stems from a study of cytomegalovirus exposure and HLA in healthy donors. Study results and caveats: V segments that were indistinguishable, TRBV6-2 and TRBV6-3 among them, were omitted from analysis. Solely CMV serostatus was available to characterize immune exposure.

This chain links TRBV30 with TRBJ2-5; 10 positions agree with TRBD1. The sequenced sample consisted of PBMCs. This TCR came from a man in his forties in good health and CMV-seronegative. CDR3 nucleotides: TGTGCCTGGAGTGTTGACAGGGGGCGAAAGACCCAGTACTTC. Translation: CAWSVDRGRKTQYF. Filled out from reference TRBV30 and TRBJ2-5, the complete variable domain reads SQTIHQWPATLVQPVGSPLSLECTVEGTSNPNLYWYRQAAGRGLQLLFYSVGIGQISSEVPQNLSASRPQDRQFILSSKKLLLSDSGFYLCAWSVDRGRKTQYFGPGTRLLVL.